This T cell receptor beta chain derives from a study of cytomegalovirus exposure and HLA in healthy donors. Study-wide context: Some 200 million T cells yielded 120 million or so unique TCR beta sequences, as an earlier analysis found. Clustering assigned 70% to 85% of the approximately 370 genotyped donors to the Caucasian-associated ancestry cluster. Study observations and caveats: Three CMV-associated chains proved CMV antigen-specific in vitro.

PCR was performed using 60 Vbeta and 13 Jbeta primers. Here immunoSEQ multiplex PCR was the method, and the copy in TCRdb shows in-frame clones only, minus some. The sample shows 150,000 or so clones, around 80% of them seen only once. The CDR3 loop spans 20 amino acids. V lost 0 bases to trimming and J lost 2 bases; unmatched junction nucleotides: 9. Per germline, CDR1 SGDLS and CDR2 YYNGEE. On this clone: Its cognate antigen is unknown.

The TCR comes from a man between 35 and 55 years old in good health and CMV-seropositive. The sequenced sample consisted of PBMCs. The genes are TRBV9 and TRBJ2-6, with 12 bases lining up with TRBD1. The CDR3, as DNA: TGTGCCAGCAGCGTAGGCGGGGGGGGACAGGGGGCGCCTGGGGCCAACGTCCTGACTTTC. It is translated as CASSVGGGGQGAPGANVLTF.